One and the same sample provided the 13 T cell receptor beta chains below, sequenced in a study of low-dose radiotherapy and immunotherapy resistance in tumors. Described time point: after trial treatment. Treatment denoted: LDRT plus nivolumab, ipilimumab, low-dose cyclophosphamide and aspirin (RACIN trial). Covering alpha and beta chains, TRAV- and TRBV-specific primers were used for the first-strand cDNA. Amplification, which lasted roughly 20 PCR cycles, used a constant-region primer and V-primer adapter to amplify TCRs. MiXCR was run by TCRdb on the reads, yielding one entry per CDR3 protein. The table lists about 91,000 distinct CDR3 sequences, more than 20% of them singletons. Sequenced material: PBMCs, taken after low-dose radiotherapy plus immunotherapy. The receptors here all came from a female donor with ovarian cancer.

In its sample, this clonotype was seen many times. This chain links TRBV19 with TRBJ1-2; D unresolved. The germline V gene encodes CDR1 LNHDA and CDR2 SQIVND (reference sequence). V was pared by 7 bases and J by 0 bases, with 15 bases between. This CDR3 is built from 15 residues. CDR3 bases: TGTGCCAGTATCCGTGAGGGAAGGTCTAACTATGGCTACACCTTC. Amino acids: CASIREGRSNYGYTF.

Note on this clonotype: A far larger clone is one base from this, pointing to a likely read error. The chain links TRBV5-3 to TRBJ2-1; TRBD1 aligns across 9 bases. TRBV5-3 is filed as an ORF, its function uncertain. This CDR3 is built from 15 residues. DNA for the CDR3: TGCGCCAGCTGTACCGGGACAGGGCTGTACAATGAGCAGTTCTTC. It is translated as CASCTGTGLYNEQFF.

This clonotype was seen ten or more times. The rearrangement links TRBV28 to TRBJ1-6, with unresolved D. The CDR3 is 16 amino acids. V was shortened by 1 base and J by 7 bases, with 14 bases between the two germline ends. Germline CDR1 is MDHEN and CDR2 is SYDVKM. For the CDR3, the DNA is TGTGCCAGCAGTTTATACCCGGGTGCCCGCAATTCACCCCTCCACTTT. The encoded protein is CASSLYPGARNSPLHF.

This clonotype was recorded at least ten times. The CDR3 nucleotides are TGTGCCAGCAGCAAAGCTCGAAGCTCCTACGAGCAGTACTTC. Amino acid sequence: CASSKARSSYEQYF. The chain joins TRBV11-2 to TRBJ2-7; D not certain. The ends were cut back, 5 bases at V and 0 bases at J, with 11 bases in the middle. CDR1 is SGHAT, CDR2 FQNNGV, per germline. This CDR3 has 14 residues.

This clonotype has at least ten counts. V usage is TRBV30 and J usage is TRBJ2-5; TRBD2 aligns across 14 bases. This CDR3 comprises 17 residues. The J segment lost 5 bases and the V segment lost 0 bases, leaving 8 bases of the junction unmatched. The germline V gene has CDR1 GTSNPN and CDR2 SVGIG (reference sequence). The CDR3 DNA is TGTGCCTGGAGTGTACCCCCGGGACTAGCGGGGGCCGAGACCCAGTACTTC. It is translated as CAWSVPPGLAGAETQYF.

J is TRBJ2-1 and V is TRBV19, with 8 positions matching TRBD2. Losses at the gene ends were 0 bases for V and 14 bases for J; bases not matched to a gene: 9. CDR1 and CDR2 from the germline V gene are LNHDA and SQIVND (reference sequence). The CDR3 sequence is 14 residues long. The CDR3 DNA reads as TGTGCCAGTAGTATAGACTGGGCTAGCGGGTTTGAGTTCTTC. It is translated as CASSIDWASGFEFF. The full variable domain, rest sourced from reference TRBV19 and TRBJ2-1, is DGGITQSPKYLFRKEGQNVTLSCEQNLNHDAMYWYRQDPGQGLRLIYYSQIVNDFQKGDIAEGYSVSREKKESFPLTVTSAQKNPTAFYLCASSIDWASGFEFFGPGTRLTVL.

This clonotype was counted many times. This chain connects TRBV6-2 or TRBV6-3 to TRBJ2-1; D is tentatively TRBD1 or TRBD2 (5 bases each). Germline CDR1 is MNHEY and CDR2 is SVGEGT. The CDR3 runs to 15 residues. Trimming removed 7 bases from V and 3 bases from J, with 16 bases in between. The CDR3 reads CASTPTGTVYNEQFF. The CDR3 coding sequence is TGTGCCAGCACTCCCACCGGGACCGTCTACAATGAGCAGTTCTTC.

The table lists this clonotype with many counts. This chain connects TRBV20-1 to TRBJ2-1, with 12 bases lining up with TRBD2. CDR3 size: 15 residues. Germline V lookup: CDR1 DFQATT, CDR2 SNEGSKA (reference sequence). The trim removed 2 bases at V and 11 bases at J, leaving 10 bases unmatched. CDR3 coding DNA: TGCAGTGCTAGATCGGGACTAGCGGGTGTGGGTCAGCAGTTCTTC. Its protein product is CSARSGLAGVGQQFF.

The chain carries TRBV6-1 and TRBJ2-6; D uncertain. With 2 bases removed from V and 0 bases from J, the gap between germline ends came to 5 bases. The CDR3 length is 15 residues. The germline V gene encodes CDR1 MNHNS and CDR2 SASEGT. CDR3 sequence: CASSERPSGANVLTF. The CDR3 DNA sequence: TGTGCCAGCAGTGAAAGGCCCTCTGGGGCCAACGTCCTGACTTTC.

This clonotype has a count of ten or more. The chain couples TRBV28 to TRBJ2-5, with TRBD1 identical over 10 bases. The CDR3 sequence is 16 residues long. Trimming removed 4 bases from V and 5 bases from J; junction bases left unmatched: 10. Germline V gene sequence: CDR1 MDHEN, CDR2 SYDVKM. The CDR3 nucleotides are TGTGCCAGCAGTTCCTCGACAGGGGGCAAGAGGGAGACCCAGTACTTC. This gives the protein CASSSSTGGKRETQYF.

This clonotype was counted ten times or more. The chain links TRBV28 to TRBJ1-2; tentative D call: TRBD1 (6 bases). Trimming shortened V by 3 bases and J by 4 bases, and 9 bases separated the two germline ends. Germline V lookup: CDR1 MDHEN, CDR2 SYDVKM. The CDR3 spans 13 residues. The chain's CDR3 is CASSLDRFYGYTF. DNA of the CDR3: TGTGCCAGCAGTTTGGACAGATTCTATGGCTACACCTTC.

About this clonotype: A junction boundary mismatches the germline segment, possibly from a read error. In nucleotides, the CDR3 is TGTGCCAGCAGCTTTCCAGGGATCAACACTGAAGCTTTCTTT. Translating it yields CASSFPGINTEAFF. The chain links TRBV5-3 to TRBJ1-1; the D gene is possibly TRBD1 (5 bases). TRBV5-3 falls under the ORF class, with uncertain function. CDR3 length equals 14 residues.

The chain recombines TRBV5-1 with TRBJ2-1, with TRBD2 matching 8 bases. CDR3 length: 17 residues. Per the germline V gene, CDR1 is SGHRS and CDR2 is YFSETQ. V was pared by 1 base and J by 0 bases, with 6 bases of the junction left unmatched. CDR3 in DNA: TGCGCCAGCAGCTTGTCAACTAGCGGAAGCTCCTACAATGAGCAGTTCTTC. Translated, it gives CASSLSTSGSSYNEQFF.